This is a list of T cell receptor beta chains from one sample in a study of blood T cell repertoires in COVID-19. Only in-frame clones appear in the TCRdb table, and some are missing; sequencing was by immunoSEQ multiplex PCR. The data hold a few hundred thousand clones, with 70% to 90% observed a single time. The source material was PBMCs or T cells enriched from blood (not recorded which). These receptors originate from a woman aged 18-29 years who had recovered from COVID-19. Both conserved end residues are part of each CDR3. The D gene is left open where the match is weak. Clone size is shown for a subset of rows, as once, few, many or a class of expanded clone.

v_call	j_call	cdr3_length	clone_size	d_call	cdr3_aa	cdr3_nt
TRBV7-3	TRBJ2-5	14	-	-	CASSLTSGLETQYF	TGTGCCAGCAGCTTAACGTCGGGACTGGAGACCCAGTACTTC
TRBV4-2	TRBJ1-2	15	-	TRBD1	CASSQEGGEVDGYTF	TGTGCCAGCAGCCAGGAAGGGGGCGAGGTAGACGGCTACACCTTC
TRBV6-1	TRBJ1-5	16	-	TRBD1	CASSEMGQGWNQPQHF	TGTGCCAGCAGTGAAATGGGACAGGGGTGGAATCAGCCCCAGCATTTT
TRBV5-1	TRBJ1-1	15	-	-	CASSLLGGIRTEAFF	TGCGCCAGCAGCTTGTTAGGGGGAATTCGCACTGAAGCTTTCTTT
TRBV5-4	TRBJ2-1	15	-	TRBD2	CASSPGLAGFNEQFF	TGTGCCAGCAGCCCGGGGCTAGCGGGATTCAATGAGCAGTTCTTC
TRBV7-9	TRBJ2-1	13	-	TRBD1	CASIGTVYNEQFF	TGTGCCAGCATAGGGACAGTCTACAATGAGCAGTTCTTC
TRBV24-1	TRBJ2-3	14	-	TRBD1	CATSGDSPTDTQYF	TGTGCCACCAGCGGGGACAGCCCCACAGATACGCAGTATTTT
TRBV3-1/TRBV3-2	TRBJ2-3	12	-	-	CASSSRGDTQYF	TGTGCCAGCAGCTCCCGCGGAGATACGCAGTATTTT
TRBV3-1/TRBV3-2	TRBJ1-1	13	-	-	CASSQGQSTEAFF	TGTGCCAGCAGCCAAGGTCAGTCTACTGAAGCTTTCTTT
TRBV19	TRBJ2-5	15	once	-	CASSLGPDRGETQYF	TGTGCCAGTAGTCTGGGACCGGATAGGGGGGAGACCCAGTACTTC
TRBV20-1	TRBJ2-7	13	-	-	CSASEDWTYEQYF	TGCAGTGCTAGTGAGGACTGGACCTACGAGCAGTACTTC
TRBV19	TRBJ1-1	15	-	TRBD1	CASNPRQGANTEAFF	TGTGCCAGTAACCCAAGACAGGGGGCGAACACTGAAGCTTTCTTT
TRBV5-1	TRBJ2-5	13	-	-	CASSWASAATQYF	TGCGCCAGCAGCTGGGCTAGCGCGGCGACCCAGTACTTC
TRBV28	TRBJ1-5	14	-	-	CASSFPTSEGPQHF	TGTGCCAGCAGTTTTCCAACATCGGAGGGGCCCCAGCATTTT
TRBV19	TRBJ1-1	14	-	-	CASSLGGGVTEAFF	TGTGCCAGTAGCCTGGGGGGTGGTGTCACTGAAGCTTTCTTT
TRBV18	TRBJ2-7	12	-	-	CASSRPGDEQYF	TGTGCCAGCTCACGACCAGGGGACGAGCAGTACTTC
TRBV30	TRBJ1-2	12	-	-	CAWSVQGYGYTF	TGTGCCTGGAGTGTACAGGGCTATGGCTACACCTTC
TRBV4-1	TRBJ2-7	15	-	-	CASSPRFLGYYEQYF	TGCGCCAGCAGCCCAAGATTCCTAGGATACTACGAGCAGTACTTC
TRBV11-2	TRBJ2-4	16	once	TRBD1	CASSLGRGTGENIQYF	TGTGCCAGCAGCTTAGGCCGGGGGACAGGGGAGAACATTCAGTACTTC
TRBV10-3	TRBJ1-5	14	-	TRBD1	CAISGTGDNQPQHF	TGTGCCATCAGTGGGACAGGAGACAATCAGCCCCAGCATTTT
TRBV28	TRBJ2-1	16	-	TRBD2	CASSYSTSGRYNEQFF	TGTGCCAGCAGTTACTCCACTAGCGGGCGTTACAATGAGCAGTTCTTC
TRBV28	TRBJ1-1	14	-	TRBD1	CASSPPDRGTEAFF	TGTGCCAGCAGTCCGCCGGACAGGGGCACTGAAGCTTTCTTT
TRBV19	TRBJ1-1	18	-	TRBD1	CASSISLAALGGRAEAFF	TGTGCCAGTAGTATATCCCTGGCGGCTTTAGGGGGCAGGGCTGAAGCTTTCTTT
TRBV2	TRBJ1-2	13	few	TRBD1	CASIHQGADGYTF	TGTGCCAGCATCCATCAGGGGGCGGATGGCTACACCTTC
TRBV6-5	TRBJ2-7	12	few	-	CAARAGAYEQYF	TGTGCAGCACGGGCAGGGGCCTACGAGCAGTACTTC
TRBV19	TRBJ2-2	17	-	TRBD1	CASIRGQGIANTGELFF	TGTGCCAGTATAAGGGGACAGGGGATCGCGAACACCGGGGAGCTGTTTTTT
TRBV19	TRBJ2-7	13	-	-	CASSISREGEQYF	TGTGCCAGTAGTATATCCAGGGAAGGCGAGCAGTACTTC
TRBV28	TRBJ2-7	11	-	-	CASSTVYEQYF	TGTGCCAGCAGTACAGTCTACGAGCAGTACTTC
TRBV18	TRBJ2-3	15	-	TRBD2	CASSPPGLSTDTQYF	TGTGCCAGCTCACCACCGGGACTAAGCACAGATACGCAGTATTTT
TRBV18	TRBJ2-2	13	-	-	CASSPPSTGELFF	TGTGCCAGCTCACCACCGAGCACCGGGGAGCTGTTTTTT
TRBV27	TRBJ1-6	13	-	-	CARNQGANSPLHF	TGTGCCAGGAACCAGGGTGCTAATTCACCCCTCCACTTT
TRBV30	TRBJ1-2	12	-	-	CAWRGGGEGYTF	TGTGCCTGGAGGGGGGGAGGGGAAGGCTACACCTTC
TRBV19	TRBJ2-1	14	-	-	CASSIVTGKLEQFF	TGTGCCAGTAGTATCGTGACGGGAAAGCTTGAGCAGTTCTTC
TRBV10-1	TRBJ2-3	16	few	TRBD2	CASSSERAGGTDTQYF	TGCGCCAGCAGTTCCGAGAGGGCGGGAGGGACAGATACGCAGTATTTT
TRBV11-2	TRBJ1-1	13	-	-	CASSLVGDTEAFF	TGTGCCAGCAGCTTAGTGGGAGACACTGAAGCTTTCTTT
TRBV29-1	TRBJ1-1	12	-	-	CSVGTRNTEAFF	TGCAGCGTTGGAACGAGGAACACTGAAGCTTTCTTT
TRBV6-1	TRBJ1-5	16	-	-	CASSEVRGTINQPQHF	TGTGCCAGCAGTGAAGTAAGGGGGACGATTAATCAGCCCCAGCATTTT
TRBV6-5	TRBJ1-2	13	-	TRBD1	CASSRDRVDGYTF	TGTGCCAGCAGCCGGGACAGGGTGGATGGCTACACCTTC
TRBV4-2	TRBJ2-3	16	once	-	CASSQLYRERTDTQYF	TGTGCCAGCAGCCAACTTTACAGGGAGAGGACAGATACGCAGTATTTT
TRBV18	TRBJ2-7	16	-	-	CASSQTGYRSSYEQYF	TGTGCCAGCTCACAGACCGGATATAGGAGCTCCTACGAGCAGTACTTC
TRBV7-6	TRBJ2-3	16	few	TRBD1	CASSLATGPSTDTQYF	TGTGCCAGCAGCTTGGCGACAGGGCCTAGCACAGATACGCAGTATTTT
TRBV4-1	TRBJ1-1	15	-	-	CASSQERRRNTEAFF	TGCGCCAGCAGCCAAGAACGTAGGAGGAACACTGAAGCTTTCTTT
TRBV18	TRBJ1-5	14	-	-	CASSSDSGNQPQHF	TGTGCCAGCTCTTCGGACTCGGGCAATCAGCCCCAGCATTTT
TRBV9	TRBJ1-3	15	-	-	CASSVVGTSGNTIYF	TGTGCCAGCAGCGTAGTGGGGACTTCTGGAAACACCATATATTTT
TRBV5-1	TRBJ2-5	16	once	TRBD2	CASSGGTSGAWETQYF	TGCGCCAGCAGCGGGGGGACTAGCGGGGCCTGGGAGACCCAGTACTTC
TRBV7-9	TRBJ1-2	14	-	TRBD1	CASSLGDRNYGYTF	TGTGCCAGCAGCTTAGGGGACAGAAACTATGGCTACACCTTC